Listed here are 30 T cell receptor beta chains from one sample, sequenced in a study of tumor and adjacent non-tumor tissue in lung cancer. The library came from three nested PCR rounds adapted from ARM-PCR protocols. TCRdb itself ran the multiplex PCR reads through MiXCR, one entry per CDR3 protein. The sample contains 200,000 or so distinct CDR3 sequences, about two thirds of which appear only once. RNA was extracted from bulk tissue without any cell sorting. Input material: lung tumor tissue. The origin of the receptors is a man aged 55 to 70 with non-small cell lung cancer.

As for this clonotype: Compared with germline, one end of the junction differs, possibly owing to a read error. This CDR3 is CASSGTSGRAYKQYF. Here the CDR3 DNA reads TGCGCCAGCAGTGGAACTAGCGGGAGGGCCTACAAGCAGTACTTC. This chain uses TRBV10-1 with TRBJ2-7, with TRBD2 matching 13 bases. Germline assignment: CDR1 WNHNN and CDR2 SYGVQD (reference sequence). The CDR3 sequence is 15 residues long.

On this clonotype itself: Lacking the conserved final phenylalanine or tryptophan, this CDR3 likely reflects a read error. The CDR3 spells CASSLGPPPLGEQYL. CDR3 bases: TGTGCCAGCAGCTTGGGACCCCCTCCGTTGGGTGAGCAGTACTTG. This chain uses TRBV5-6 with TRBJ2-7; D uncertain. This CDR3 is 15 amino acids long. The germline V and J ends were trimmed by 0 bases and 7 bases, with 17 bases remaining between them. The V gene's germline CDR1 is SGHDT and CDR2 YYEEEE.

This clonotype has a single count. This chain uses TRBV20-1 with TRBJ2-1; TRBD1 matches 7 bases. The CDR3 totals 12 residues. Trimming at V came to 6 bases and at J to 4 bases, leaving 3 bases not matched to a gene. CDR1 is DFQATT, CDR2 SNEGSKA, per germline (reference sequence). The CDR3 sequence: CSADRAYNEQFF. CDR3 nucleotide sequence: TGCAGTGCCGACAGGGCTTACAATGAGCAGTTCTTC.

This clonotype was seen many times. The V call is TRBV29-1, the J call TRBJ1-5; 10 positions agree with TRBD1. The junction had 4 bases not matched to a gene; V was cut back by 6 bases and J by 5 bases. Germline V lookup: CDR1 SQVTM, CDR2 ANQGSEA. The CDR3 runs to 13 residues. The CDR3 nucleotides are TGCAGCGTGGGACAGGGGAAGGATCAGCCCCAGCATTTT. Protein sequence: CSVGQGKDQPQHF.

This clonotype was detected only once. The chain has TRBV30 and TRBJ2-3; possible D gene TRBD2, 6 bases. The germline gives CDR1 GTSNPN, CDR2 SVGIG (reference sequence). This CDR3 has 15 residues. V lost 5 bases and J 8 bases, leaving 23 bases between the germline ends. The CDR3 sequence: CAWGIGSAGRSTQYF. For the CDR3, the DNA is TGTGCCTGGGGGATAGGCTCGGCGGGACGTAGTACGCAGTATTTT.

A remark on this clonotype: In this CDR3 the conserved last residue, phenylalanine or tryptophan, is missing, so a read error is likely. V usage is TRBV4-2 and J usage is TRBJ2-7, with TRBD2 matching over 9 bases. The CDR3 totals 19 residues. Germline lookup yields CDR1 LGHNA and CDR2 YNFKEQ. Trimming cost V 1 base and J 2 bases; bases outside gene matches: 15. The CDR3 DNA follows: TGTGCCAGCAGCCAAGTCCGGCACCCCACTAGCGGGTGGACCTACGAGCAGTACATC. Translated: CASSQVRHPTSGWTYEQYI.

A word on this clonotype: Possible read error: a much larger clone is one base away. The rearrangement joins TRBV20-1 to TRBJ1-2; perhaps TRBD1 as D (6 bases). Trimming pared 7 bases from V and 5 bases from J, leaving 20 bases between. CDR3 length: 14 residues. Germline assignment: CDR1 DFQATT and CDR2 SNEGSKA (reference sequence). This chain's CDR3 is CSVKRNGQGYGYTF. DNA of the CDR3: TGCAGTGTCAAAAGAAATGGGCAGGGGTATGGCTACACCTTC.

This clonotype came up a few times. This sequence joins TRBV7-3 and TRBJ1-1; 12 nucleotides align to TRBD1. The germline gives CDR1 SGHTA, CDR2 FQGTGA. The V segment lost 9 bases and the J segment 10 bases; nucleotides outside the gene matches: 12. CDR3 length equals 14 residues. Here the CDR3 reads CASSRGGTGGRAFF. CDR3 bases: TGTGCCAGTAGTCGCGGCGGGACAGGGGGCCGAGCTTTCTTT.

As to this clonotype: Given a much more abundant clone one base away, this may be a read error. The rearrangement links TRBV10-2 to TRBJ2-5; D ambiguous. The V end lost 11 bases, the J end lost 6 bases, and 22 bases lay between the germline ends. From germline, CDR1 is WSHSY and CDR2 SAAADI. This CDR3 comprises 14 residues. The CDR3 region is CARVPQDDFKTQYF. The CDR3 bases are TGCGCCCGCGTTCCCCAGGACGACTTTAAGACCCAGTACTTC.

Concerning this clonotype: Relative to the germline gene, one junction end is altered; a read error may explain this. The rearrangement uses TRBV11-2 and TRBJ2-7; D uncertain. This CDR3 is built from 14 residues. CDR1 is SGHAT, CDR2 FQNNGV, per germline. The CDR3 region has the DNA TGTGGCAGCAGCTTACGTCGGAGTCCATACGAGCAGTACTTC. The encoded protein is CGSSLRRSPYEQYF. Full variable domain (missing parts from reference TRBV11-2 and TRBJ2-7): EAGVAQSPRYKIIEKRQSVAFWCNPISGHATLYWYQQILGQGPKLLIQFQNNGVVDDSQLPKDRFSAERLKGVDSTLKIQPAKLEDSAVYLCGSSLRRSPYEQYFGPGTRLTVT.

The chain is built from TRBV11-1 and TRBJ2-1, with 8 bases lining up with TRBD1. The CDR3 consists of 15 residues. Germline V CDR1 and CDR2: SGHAT, FQDESV (reference sequence). Trimming cost V 5 bases and J 7 bases; bases outside gene matches: 10. CDR3 sequence reads: CASSVGQGAWNEQFF. CDR3 nucleotides: TGTGCCAGCAGCGTTGGACAGGGAGCTTGGAATGAGCAGTTCTTC.

As concerns this clonotype: At one end the junction does not follow the germline gene, possibly because of a read error. V and J are TRBV6-5 and TRBJ2-7; 9 bases match TRBD2. This CDR3 comprises 15 residues. Germline CDR1 MNHEY, CDR2 SVGAGI. CDR3 coding DNA: TGTGTGAGCAGTTACCTAGCGGGAATCTCCTACGGGCAGTACTTC. Translation gives CVSSYLAGISYGQYF.

On this clonotype itself: Here the CDR3 omits its conserved ending phenylalanine or tryptophan, so a read error is the likely source. The V and J genes are TRBV12-3 or TRBV12-4 and TRBJ2-2; D remains ambiguous. This CDR3 contains 11 residues. The germline V and J ends were trimmed by 7 bases and 5 bases, with 5 bases remaining between them. CDR3 loop: CASTLTGELFY. The CDR3 nucleotides read TGTGCCAGCACCCTAACCGGGGAGCTGTTTTAT.

V and J are TRBV29-1 and TRBJ2-4; 8 bases align to TRBD1. CDR1 is SQVTM and CDR2 is ANQGSEA in the germline V gene. This CDR3 region has 12 residues. The CDR3 DNA reads as TGCAGGGTCGGGACAGGAGGCAACATTCAGTACTTC. This encodes CRVGTGGNIQYF. Variable domain in full (rest from reference TRBV29-1 and TRBJ2-4): SAVISQKPSRDICQRGTSLTIQCQVDSQVTMMFWYRQQPGQSLTLIATANQGSEATYESGFVIDKFPISRPNLTFSTLTVSNMSPEDSSIYLCRVGTGGNIQYFGAGTRLSVL.

A word on this clonotype: The junction differs from germline at one of its ends, possibly a read error. CDR3 nucleotide sequence: TGTGTCAGCAGGCCTGACGGCGGAAGCTCCTATGAGCAGTACTTC. Translated: CVSRPDGGSSYEQYF. The rearrangement links TRBV11-3 to TRBJ2-7; D uncertain. The germline V gene encodes CDR1 SGHNT and CDR2 YENEEA. The CDR3 totals 15 residues. The full variable domain, in which reference TRBV11-3 and TRBJ2-7 provide the parts outside the CDR3, is EAGVVQSPRYKIIEKKQPVAFWCNPISGHNTLYWYLQNLGQGPELLIRYENEEAVDDSQLPKDRFSAERLKGVDSTLKIQPAELGDSAVYLCVSRPDGGSSYEQYFGPGTRLTVT.

The J gene is TRBJ2-2, the V gene TRBV7-9; D uncertain. This CDR3 is 14 amino acids long. Trimming removed 4 bases at V and 0 bases at J, with 6 bases between. The V gene's germline CDR1 is SEHNR and CDR2 FQNEAQ (reference sequence). The CDR3 bases are TGTGCCAGCAGCTCCTCAACGAACACCGGGGAGCTGTTTTTT. Translating gives CASSSSTNTGELFF.

A word on this clonotype: Possible read error: a much larger clone is one base away. The chain recombines TRBV4-3 with TRBJ2-3; 7 bases map to TRBD2. The CDR3 totals 15 residues. The V gene's germline CDR1 is LGHNA and CDR2 YSLEER. In DNA, the CDR3 is TGCCCCAGCAGCCGGGTAGCGGGCTCCAAAGATACGCAGTATTTT. Translation: CPSSRVAGSKDTQYF.

This clonotype was counted at least ten times. The rearrangement uses TRBV20-1 and TRBJ1-4; 7 bases are a match to TRBD1. The CDR3 has 13 residues. Trimming cost V 4 bases and J 7 bases; bases outside gene matches: 6. Germline V CDR1 and CDR2: DFQATT, SNEGSKA (reference sequence). CDR3 coding DNA: TGCAGTGCTATGAGGGGGCGGAGTGAAAAACTGTTTTTT. Translating it yields CSAMRGRSEKLFF.

About this clonotype: One junction end does not reproduce the germline sequence, and a read error may be involved. The chain has TRBV4-2 and TRBJ2-1; D possibly corresponds to TRBD2 (6 bases). The CDR3 contains 16 residues. CDR1 and CDR2 from the germline V gene are LGHNA and YNFKEQ. CDR3 protein: CASSTTNGSSYKEQFF. CDR3 coding DNA: TGTGCCAGCAGCACGACTAACGGGAGCTCCTACAAAGAGCAGTTCTTC.

This clonotype was counted ten times or more. The V gene is TRBV20-1, the J gene TRBJ1-2; the match to TRBD1 covers 8 bases. The V gene end was trimmed by 3 bases and the J gene end by 4 bases; junction bases not matched to a gene: 4. The CDR3 is 13 residues long. Per the germline V gene, CDR1 is DFQATT and CDR2 is SNEGSKA (reference sequence). CDR3 sequence reads: CSASTGGGYGYTF. The DNA of the CDR3 is TGCAGTGCTAGTACAGGGGGGGGCTATGGCTACACCTTC.

Turning to this clonotype: At one end the junction does not follow the germline gene, possibly because of a read error. The CDR3 reads CASGQAEGTGLTEQLF. In DNA, the CDR3 is TGTGCCAGCGGACAAGCAGAGGGGACGGGGCTGACTGAGCAGTTATTC. The J gene is TRBJ2-1, the V gene TRBV11-2, with D perhaps being TRBD1 or TRBD2 (5 bases each). The CDR3 sequence is 16 residues long. Germline values: CDR1 SGHAT, CDR2 FQNNGV.

This clonotype was seen a handful of times. A much larger clone sits a single nucleotide away, making a read error possible. Since no conserved phenylalanine or tryptophan closes the CDR3, a read error is the likely cause. This chain links TRBV14 with TRBJ2-5; no reliable D call. Trimming stripped 3 bases from V and 4 bases from J, with 9 bases between. Germline V gives CDR1 SGHDN, CDR2 FVKESK. This CDR3 is 13 amino acids long. The DNA of the CDR3 is TGTGCCAGCAGCCAGGTCTACTTAGAGACCCAGTACATC. It yields the protein CASSQVYLETQYI.

The gene calls are TRBV20-1 and TRBJ2-5; no definite D call. V was shortened by 7 bases and J by 4 bases, with 10 bases between the two germline ends. The germline CDR1 and CDR2 sequences are DFQATT and SNEGSKA (reference sequence). The CDR3 is made up of 11 amino acids. CDR3 bases: TGCAGTGGACACTCCCGAGAGACCCAGTACTTC. Protein sequence: CSGHSRETQYF.

Concerning this clonotype itself: This may be a read error: a much more frequent sequence differs by one nucleotide. This rearrangement joins TRBV4-3 to TRBJ2-5, with 9 bases that match TRBD1. Germline CDR1 is LGHNA and CDR2 is YSLEER. The CDR3 totals 13 residues. The CDR3 loop is CASSQTGGETLYF. CDR3 nucleotide sequence: TGCGCCAGCAGCCAGACAGGGGGGGAGACCCTGTACTTC.

V is TRBV5-4 and J is TRBJ2-3, with D perhaps TRBD2 (6 bases). In germline, CDR1 is SGHNT, CDR2 YYREEE (reference sequence). V lost 5 bases and J lost 2, with 15 bases in between. This CDR3 has 15 amino acids. CDR3 amino acids: CASRPGTGITDTQYF. The CDR3, as DNA: TGTGCCAGCAGACCCGGGACTGGAATCACAGATACGCAGTATTTT.

There are a few counts of this clonotype. This chain connects TRBV5-1 to TRBJ2-1; no definite D call. The CDR3 is 12 amino acids. V gave up 0 bases and J gave up 5 bases, with 3 bases separating them. Per the germline V gene, CDR1 is SGHRS and CDR2 is YFSETQ. The CDR3 region is CASSLDNNEQFF. The CDR3 DNA sequence: TGCGCCAGCAGCTTGGACAACAATGAGCAGTTCTTC.

At least ten counts were recorded for this clonotype. This rearrangement joins TRBV20-1 to TRBJ2-2, with D unclear. The CDR3 runs to 13 residues. V was pared by 3 bases and J by 1 base, with 6 bases between. Per the germline V gene, CDR1 is DFQATT and CDR2 is SNEGSKA (reference sequence). The CDR3 protein is CSASSQNTGELFF. CDR3 bases: TGCAGTGCTAGTAGTCAGAACACCGGGGAGCTGTTTTTT.

About this clonotype itself: Mismatch with germline at one junction end may stem from a read error. V and J are TRBV11-3 and TRBJ2-7; D uncertain. There are 11 residues in the CDR3. Germline V lookup: CDR1 SGHNT, CDR2 YENEEA. DNA of the CDR3: TGTCCCAGCACCGATTCGATCTTGCGGTACTTC. As protein: CPSTDSILRYF.

This clonotype was recorded many times. The gene calls are TRBV11-3 and TRBJ1-3; possibly TRBD1 for D (5 bases). Trimming stripped 8 bases from V and 1 base from J, with 6 bases between. From germline, CDR1 is SGHNT and CDR2 YENEEA. The CDR3 length is 12 residues. The CDR3 nucleotides read TGTGCCAGCGAGGGGTCTGGAAACACCATATATTTT. Its protein product is CASEGSGNTIYF.

This clonotype was counted between two and nine times. The chain combines TRBV7-8 with TRBJ2-1, with 10 bases fitting TRBD2. V lost 1 base, J lost 7 bases, and 7 bases stayed unmatched. This CDR3 region has 16 residues. The germline CDR1 and CDR2 sequences are SGHVS and FQNEAQ. The CDR3 DNA is TGTGCCAGCAGCTTAGTCTCTAGCGGGAGTGGGAATGAGCAGTTCTTC. Protein sequence: CASSLVSSGSGNEQFF.